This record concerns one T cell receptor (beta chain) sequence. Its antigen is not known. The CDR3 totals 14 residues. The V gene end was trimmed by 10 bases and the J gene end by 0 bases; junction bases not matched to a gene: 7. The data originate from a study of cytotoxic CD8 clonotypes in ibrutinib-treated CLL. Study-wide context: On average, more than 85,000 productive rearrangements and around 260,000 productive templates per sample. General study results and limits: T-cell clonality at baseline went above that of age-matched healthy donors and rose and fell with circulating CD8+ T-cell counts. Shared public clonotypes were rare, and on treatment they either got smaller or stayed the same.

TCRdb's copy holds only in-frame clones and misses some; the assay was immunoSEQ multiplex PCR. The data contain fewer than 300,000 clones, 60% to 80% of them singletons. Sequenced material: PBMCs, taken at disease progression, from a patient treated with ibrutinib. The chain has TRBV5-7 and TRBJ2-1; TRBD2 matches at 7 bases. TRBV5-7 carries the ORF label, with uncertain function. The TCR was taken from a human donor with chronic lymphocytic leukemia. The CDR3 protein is CADLLASSYNEQFF. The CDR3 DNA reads TGTGCCGACTTACTAGCGAGCTCCTACAATGAGCAGTTCTTC.